A single sample is the source of the 32 T cell receptor beta chains below, sequenced in a study of T cell responses to AZD1222 COVID-19 vaccine. Profiled with immunoSEQ multiplex PCR; TCRdb holds only in-frame clones, not every one. The table shows approximately 150,000 clones, with 70% to 90% occurring only once. The specimen was peripheral blood, collected 28 days after the second AZD1222 dose. Receptor source: an adult who received the AZD1222 COVID-19 vaccine.

This chain connects TRBV15 to TRBJ2-2; D is possibly TRBD1 (5 bases). V was trimmed by 0 bases and J by 0 bases, leaving 8 bases between them. The length of the CDR3 is 16 residues. CDR1 LNHNV and CDR2 YYDKDF come from the germline V gene (reference sequence). The CDR3 DNA sequence: TGTGCCACCAGCAGAGACCTGACAGCGAACACCGGGGAGCTGTTTTTT. It yields the protein CATSRDLTANTGELFF.

This chain links TRBV7-2 with TRBJ1-2; 8 nucleotides match TRBD1. The trim removed 0 bases at V and 4 bases at J, leaving 1 base unmatched. The CDR3 has 14 amino acids. Germline CDR1 SGHTA, CDR2 FQGNSA. The CDR3 DNA reads as TGTGCCAGCAGCTTAGCGCAGGGGGCCTATGGCTACACCTTC. It codes for CASSLAQGAYGYTF.

CDR3 bases: TGTGCCAGCAGCTTCGACGATAGCAATCAGCCCCAGCATTTT. It is translated as CASSFDDSNQPQHF. The chain couples TRBV9 to TRBJ1-5; D is ambiguous. CDR1 is SGDLS, CDR2 YYNGEE, per germline. This CDR3 has 14 amino acids. V lost 4 bases to trimming and J lost 0 bases, with 8 bases between them. Drawing the rest from reference TRBV9 and TRBJ1-5, the complete variable domain is DSGVTQTPKHLITATGQRVTLRCSPRSGDLSVYWYQQSLDQGLQFLIQYYNGEERAKGNILERFSAQQFPDLHSELNLSSLELGDSALYFCASSFDDSNQPQHFGDGTRLSIL.

This rearrangement joins TRBV6-5 to TRBJ2-4; tentatively, D is TRBD1 or TRBD2 (5 bases each). Germline CDR1 and CDR2: MNHEY and SVGAGI. The CDR3 extends over 13 amino acids. V was shortened by 6 bases and J by 4 bases, with 10 bases between the two germline ends. CDR3 DNA: TGTGCCAGCAGCCTAGAGGGGAAAAACATTCAGTACTTC. It encodes CASSLEGKNIQYF.

The V and J genes are TRBV27 and TRBJ2-7, with TRBD1 identical over 9 bases. CDR3 length: 14 amino acids. Germline trimming cut 0 bases from V and 4 bases from J; bases unmatched to any gene: 1. Germline CDR1 MNHEY, CDR2 SMNVEV (reference sequence). Here the CDR3 DNA reads TGTGCCAGCAGTTTATCGGACAGGGGATACGAGCAGTACTTC. Translation: CASSLSDRGYEQYF.

V gene TRBV3-1 (or the pseudogene TRBV3-2) combines with J gene TRBJ1-1; TRBD1 aligns across 7 bases. The V and J ends lost 1 base and 3 bases, in that order; junction bases with no gene match: 5. The germline CDR1 and CDR2 sequences are LGHDT and YNNKEL (reference sequence). The CDR3 loop spans 15 amino acids. DNA for the CDR3: TGTGCCAGCAGCCAAGGACAGGGAGGGTACACTGAAGCTTTCTTT. It encodes CASSQGQGGYTEAFF.

V gene TRBV28 combines with J gene TRBJ1-4, with D possibly TRBD1 on 5 matching bases. The CDR3 has 13 residues. The germline V gene has CDR1 MDHEN and CDR2 SYDVKM. The V end lost 6 bases, the J end lost 6 bases, and 11 bases lay between the germline ends. The chain's CDR3 is CASRRQGDEKLFF. The CDR3 nucleotides read TGTGCCAGCAGGCGGCAGGGCGATGAAAAACTGTTTTTT.

Details on this clone: This specimen includes other DNA sequences encoding the same CDR3. The rearrangement uses TRBV12-3 or TRBV12-4 and TRBJ1-5; D is unclear. Trimming shortened V by 6 bases and J by 4 bases, and 7 bases separated the two germline ends. This CDR3 spans 12 amino acids. In DNA, the CDR3 is TGTGCCAGCAGCCCCGTTAATCAGCCCCAGCATTTT. Translating gives CASSPVNQPQHF.

The chain carries TRBV6-5 and TRBJ1-1; D perhaps matches TRBD1 (5 bases). The CDR3 has 13 amino acids. The V gene lost 8 bases and the J gene lost 5 bases, with 15 bases spanning the gap. The germline V gene has CDR1 MNHEY and CDR2 SVGAGI. CDR3 residues: CASWWAGGTEAFF. CDR3 nucleotides: TGTGCCAGCTGGTGGGCCGGGGGGACTGAAGCTTTCTTT.

V is TRBV19 and J is TRBJ1-2; 9 nucleotides agree with TRBD1. Germline CDR1 and CDR2: LNHDA and SQIVND (reference sequence). CDR3 length: 14 amino acids. V shed 3 bases and J 9 bases; nucleotides not matched to a gene: 8. The CDR3 spells CASSMGQGFGSYTF. As DNA, the CDR3 is TGTGCCAGTAGTATGGGACAGGGTTTCGGGAGCTACACCTTC.

The J gene is TRBJ2-3, the V gene TRBV4-2; weak D call: TRBD2 (5 bases). This CDR3 comprises 17 residues. Trimming pared 0 bases from V and 10 bases from J, leaving 23 bases between. From germline, CDR1 is LGHNA and CDR2 YNFKEQ. CDR3 protein: CASSQEEGSLSHPAQYF. The DNA for the CDR3 is TGTGCCAGCAGCCAAGAGGAAGGGAGTTTATCCCATCCAGCGCAGTATTTT.

On this clone: At the DNA level, this CDR3 is encoded by other sequences in the same sample as well. V and J are TRBV11-2 and TRBJ1-4; D remains ambiguous. V dropped 5 bases and J dropped 8 bases, with 6 bases sitting between them. CDR1 and CDR2 (germline): SGHAT, FQNNGV. The CDR3 spans 11 residues. The CDR3 reads CASSLGEKLFF. CDR3 bases: TGTGCCAGCAGCCTCGGCGAAAAACTGTTTTTT.

The chain recombines TRBV5-5 with TRBJ2-1; D possibly corresponds to TRBD2 (5 bases). There are 15 residues in the CDR3. V was cut by 4 bases and J by 8 bases, with 19 bases left in between. The germline gives CDR1 SGHKS, CDR2 YYEKEE (reference sequence). The DNA of the CDR3 is TGTGCCAGCAGCCCGAGGGCGTTAAGTAGAGATGAGCAGTTCTTC. Encoded protein: CASSPRALSRDEQFF.

The CDR3 region is CASSGTSSYNEQFF. Here the CDR3 DNA reads TGCGCCAGCTCCGGGACTAGCTCCTACAATGAGCAGTTCTTC. The chain carries TRBV5-1 and TRBJ2-1; TRBD2 matches 8 bases. Germline values: CDR1 SGHRS, CDR2 YFSETQ. V shed 7 bases, J shed 0 bases, and the junction held 3 bases outside the gene matches. The CDR3 extends over 14 amino acids.

Details on this clone: The same CDR3 arises from other DNA sequences in this sample as well. V gene TRBV2 combines with J gene TRBJ2-2; the D is unclear. Germline CDR1 is SNHLY and CDR2 is FYNNEI. The V end was cut by 3 bases, the J end by 6 bases, with 2 bases between. The CDR3 is 11 residues long. The CDR3 region is CASSDAGELFF. The DNA of the CDR3 is TGTGCCAGCAGTGATGCCGGGGAGCTGTTTTTT.

V and J are TRBV11-2 and TRBJ2-1; the match to TRBD1 covers 10 bases. The V gene end was trimmed by 5 bases and the J gene end by 1 base; junction bases not matched to a gene: 2. Germline assignment: CDR1 SGHAT and CDR2 FQNNGV. The CDR3 has 15 residues. The CDR3 region is CASSRDRGSYNEQFF. The CDR3, as DNA: TGTGCCAGCAGCAGGGACAGGGGTTCCTACAATGAGCAGTTCTTC.

The chain has TRBV4-1 and TRBJ1-2; 7 bases map to TRBD1. V gave up 2 bases and J gave up 3 bases; unmatched junction bases: 9. From germline, CDR1 is MGHRA and CDR2 YSYEKL. The CDR3 runs 16 residues. CDR3 sequence reads: CASSQSGTDPYYGYTF. CDR3 sequence (DNA): TGCGCCAGCAGCCAATCCGGGACAGATCCTTACTATGGCTACACCTTC.

Note on this clone: Other DNA sequences from this sample encode an identical CDR3 as well. The chain has TRBV4-2 and TRBJ1-2; D call uncertain. Germline V gene lookup returns CDR1 LGHNA and CDR2 YNFKEQ. The CDR3 sequence is 13 residues long. Trimming took 1 base from V and 0 from J, leaving 3 bases between them. For the CDR3, the DNA is TGTGCCAGCAGCCAAGGTACTAACTATGGCTACACCTTC. Translated, it gives CASSQGTNYGYTF.

This clone has a single count. V gene TRBV9 combines with J gene TRBJ2-1, with TRBD2 matching over 8 bases. This CDR3 spans 16 amino acids. Germline V gene data show CDR1 as SGDLS and CDR2 as YYNGEE. The J segment lost 3 bases and the V segment lost 0 bases, leaving 5 bases of the junction unmatched. As DNA, the CDR3 is TGTGCCAGCAGCGTAGGTGGCGGGGGGCTCTACAATGAGCAGTTCTTC. This encodes CASSVGGGGLYNEQFF.

The rearrangement links TRBV7-2 to TRBJ2-6; D remains unclear. Trimming pared 5 bases from V and 4 bases from J, leaving 12 bases between. CDR3 length: 15 amino acids. CDR1 is SGHTA, CDR2 FQGNSA, per germline. CDR3 loop: CASSGPDAGANVLTF. CDR3 nucleotides: TGTGCCAGCAGCGGGCCCGACGCCGGGGCCAACGTCCTGACTTTC. The whole variable domain, remainder taken from reference TRBV7-2 and TRBJ2-6, is GAGVSQSPSNKVTEKGKDVELRCDPISGHTALYWYRQSLGQGLEFLIYFQGNSAPDKSGLPSDRFSAERTGGSVSTLTIQRTQQEDSAVYLCASSGPDAGANVLTFGAGSRLTVL.

V is TRBV27 and J is TRBJ2-2; tentatively, D is TRBD1 (6 bases). CDR1 is MNHEY, CDR2 SMNVEV, per germline (reference sequence). V lost 4 bases, J lost 5 bases, and 17 bases lay in between. The CDR3 extends over 16 amino acids. The CDR3 here is CASSSGPGTLTGELFF. The CDR3 DNA sequence: TGTGCCAGCAGTTCGGGGCCCGGGACATTGACCGGGGAGCTGTTTTTT.

This clone showed up just a few times. The chain recombines TRBV27 with TRBJ2-1, with TRBD2 matching 9 bases. Germline V gene lookup returns CDR1 MNHEY and CDR2 SMNVEV (reference sequence). CDR3 size: 15 residues. Trimming took 6 bases from V and 7 from J; bases not matched to a gene: 10. CDR3 sequence (DNA): TGTGCCAGCAGGCATAATAGCGGGAGTAGGAATGAGCAGTTCTTC. Amino acid sequence: CASRHNSGSRNEQFF.

V gene TRBV11-2 combines with J gene TRBJ2-1; the D gene is possibly TRBD2 (6 bases). The length of the CDR3 is 18 residues. CDR1 and CDR2 from the germline V gene are SGHAT and FQNNGV. V was pared by 5 bases and J by 0 bases, with 20 bases between. The DNA of the CDR3 is TGTGCCAGCAGCCCCGGAGGGATAGGGACCAGCTCCTACAATGAGCAGTTCTTC. Translating gives CASSPGGIGTSSYNEQFF.

V gene TRBV19 combines with J gene TRBJ1-4; D is unclear. Germline CDR1 and CDR2: LNHDA and SQIVND (reference sequence). Deletions cut 3 bases from V and 5 bases from J, with 7 bases between. CDR3 size: 13 residues. CDR3 protein: CASSILRNEKLFF. In DNA form, the CDR3 reads TGTGCCAGTAGTATCCTCCGCAATGAAAAACTGTTTTTT.

The gene calls are TRBV27 and TRBJ1-2; D perhaps matches TRBD1 (6 bases). V was clipped by 5 bases and J by 5 bases, with 15 bases between them. CDR1 is MNHEY, CDR2 SMNVEV, per germline (reference sequence). The CDR3 extends over 14 amino acids. In DNA form, the CDR3 reads TGTGCCAGCAGTACGACAGGACTGGGTTATGGCTACACCTTC. Translating it yields CASSTTGLGYGYTF.

The V gene is TRBV7-5, the J gene TRBJ1-2. TRBV7-5 is a pseudogene. The CDR3 totals 13 residues. The CDR3 region is CARSPGGSYGYTF. CDR3 in DNA: TGTGCCAGAAGCCCGGGGGGGAGCTATGGCTACACCTTC.

The chain combines TRBV5-6 with TRBJ1-6; tentative D call: TRBD1 (5 bases). The V gene lost 4 bases and the J gene lost 5 bases, with 13 bases spanning the gap. This CDR3 is built from 15 residues. The V gene's germline CDR1 is SGHDT and CDR2 YYEEEE. This CDR3 is CASSLQGPNNSPLHF. CDR3 bases: TGTGCCAGCAGCCTCCAGGGACCTAATAATTCACCCCTCCACTTT.

The chain combines TRBV4-1 with TRBJ1-4; the D is unclear. V lost 2 bases, J lost 3 bases, and 10 bases lay in between. Looked up from germline, CDR1 is MGHRA and CDR2 is YSYEKL. The length of the CDR3 is 15 residues. The CDR3 here is CASSQPIDPNEKLFF. For the CDR3, the DNA is TGCGCCAGCAGCCAACCGATTGACCCTAATGAAAAACTGTTTTTT.

The chain carries TRBV29-1 and TRBJ2-1; the D gene is possibly TRBD2 (6 bases). Per germline, CDR1 SQVTM and CDR2 ANQGSEA. This CDR3 has 16 amino acids. The germline V and J ends were trimmed by 5 bases and 0 bases, with 17 bases remaining between them. The CDR3 DNA sequence: TGCAGCGTTTCGGGACTCGGGGGAAGCTCCTACAATGAGCAGTTCTTC. Translation gives CSVSGLGGSSYNEQFF.

The rearrangement joins TRBV11-3 to TRBJ2-6; D remains unclear. This CDR3 is built from 13 residues. Germline V gene lookup returns CDR1 SGHNT and CDR2 YENEEA. The germline V and J ends were trimmed by 7 bases and 0 bases, with 4 bases remaining between them. The CDR3 protein is CASKGSGANVLTF. In DNA, the CDR3 is TGTGCCAGCAAGGGCTCTGGGGCCAACGTCCTGACTTTC.

The V gene is TRBV7-2, the J gene TRBJ1-4; D ambiguous. The germline CDR1 and CDR2 sequences are SGHTA and FQGNSA. The CDR3 covers 14 residues. V dropped 6 bases and J dropped 2 bases, with 10 bases sitting between them. The chain's CDR3 is CASRPPATNEKLFF. CDR3 DNA: TGTGCCAGCAGACCTCCGGCGACTAATGAAAAACTGTTTTTT.

The chain uses TRBV7-9 and TRBJ2-5, with 8 bases identical to TRBD1. Germline assignment: CDR1 SEHNR and CDR2 FQNEAQ (reference sequence). Germline trimming cut 10 bases from V and 2 bases from J; bases unmatched to any gene: 15. The CDR3 sequence is 16 residues long. CDR3 sequence reads: CAITLGQGQDQETQYF. CDR3 DNA sequence: TGTGCCATCACATTAGGACAGGGACAGGATCAAGAGACCCAGTACTTC.